The 16 T cell receptor beta chains given below trace back to one sample, sequenced in a study of OX40 agonist ivuxolimab in advanced cancers. The data were produced by immunoSEQ multiplex PCR, yet TCRdb's version contains in-frame clones alone and is incomplete. Of tens of thousands of clones listed, about 85% are singletons. Sequenced material: CD4+ or CD8+ T cells sorted from blood, taken in a trial of the OX40 agonist ivuxolimab. These receptors came from an adult with an advanced solid tumor such as melanoma, head and neck, liver or kidney cancer.

This chain connects TRBV28 to TRBJ2-7, with no clear D. The CDR3 runs 13 residues. V lost 7 bases to trimming and J lost 1 base, with 11 bases between them. Germline V lookup: CDR1 MDHEN, CDR2 SYDVKM. CDR3 residues: CASIRTRSYEQYF. Here the CDR3 DNA reads TGTGCCAGCATAAGGACCCGATCCTACGAGCAGTACTTC.

The V and J genes are TRBV4-1 and TRBJ2-3; no definite D call. This CDR3 comprises 12 residues. Germline CDR1 MGHRA, CDR2 YSYEKL. Between the trimmed V and J ends, which lost 4 bases and 6 bases, there was a span of 8 bases. This chain's CDR3 is CASSPRLDTQYF. DNA of the CDR3: TGCGCCAGCAGCCCTCGACTCGATACGCAGTATTTT.

The chain uses TRBV7-2 and TRBJ2-7, with 7 nucleotides matching TRBD1. Trimming removed 0 bases from V and 2 bases from J; junction bases left unmatched: 7. Looked up from germline, CDR1 is SGHTA and CDR2 is FQGNSA. The CDR3 is 16 residues long. The CDR3: CASSLAPGQIPYEQYF. In DNA form, the CDR3 reads TGTGCCAGCAGCTTAGCACCGGGACAGATTCCCTACGAGCAGTACTTC. Full variable domain (remainder filled in from reference TRBV7-2 and TRBJ2-7): GAGVSQSPSNKVTEKGKDVELRCDPISGHTALYWYRQSLGQGLEFLIYFQGNSAPDKSGLPSDRFSAERTGGSVSTLTIQRTQQEDSAVYLCASSLAPGQIPYEQYFGPGTRLTVT.

V usage is TRBV5-6 and J usage is TRBJ1-2; TRBD1 matches 7 bases. Germline V lookup: CDR1 SGHDT, CDR2 YYEEEE. The CDR3 extends over 16 amino acids. Trimming removed 0 bases from V and 4 bases from J; junction bases left unmatched: 9. CDR3 coding DNA: TGTGCCAGCAGCTTGGCGAGGGGGCCGGCGAGCTATGGCTACACCTTC. This gives the protein CASSLARGPASYGYTF.

V gene TRBV5-1 combines with J gene TRBJ2-2, with TRBD2 identical over 8 bases. After removal of 0 bases from V and 0 bases from J, the junction contained 4 bases not matched to a gene. The CDR3 consists of 17 residues. CDR1 and CDR2 from the germline V gene are SGHRS and YFSETQ. Written as DNA, the CDR3 is TGCGCCAGCAGCTTGGAAGCTAGCGGGTCGAACACCGGGGAGCTGTTTTTT. This gives the protein CASSLEASGSNTGELFF. The whole variable domain, filled in from reference TRBV5-1 and TRBJ2-2, reads KAGVTQTPRYLIKTRGQQVTLSCSPISGHRSVSWYQQTPGQGLQFLFEYFSETQRNKGNFPGRFSGRQFSNSRSEMNVSTLELGDSALYLCASSLEASGSNTGELFFGEGSRLTVL.

The chain uses TRBV6-5 and TRBJ2-2, with 7 bases fitting TRBD2. The CDR3 totals 15 residues. Germline CDR1 reads MNHEY; CDR2 reads SVGAGI. V dropped 6 bases and J dropped 8; count of bases not matched to a gene: 12. CDR3: CASRQAGLSGGELFF. Written as DNA, the CDR3 is TGTGCCAGCAGGCAAGCGGGACTCTCCGGGGGGGAGCTGTTTTTT.

This clone was observed once. The CDR3 reads CASSLYGRGGYGDTQYF. As DNA, the CDR3 is TGTGCCAGCAGTTTATACGGGAGGGGGGGGTATGGAGATACGCAGTATTTT. V gene TRBV28 combines with J gene TRBJ2-3; 8 positions match TRBD2. The CDR3 extends over 17 amino acids. Trimming removed 1 base from V and 5 bases from J; junction bases left unmatched: 11. Germline CDR1 reads MDHEN; CDR2 reads SYDVKM.

On this clone itself: This sample also contains other DNA sequences that code for the same CDR3. V usage is TRBV20-1 and J usage is TRBJ1-2, with 9 bases that match TRBD1. The CDR3 totals 11 residues. Unmatched junction bases numbered 3, after V lost 5 bases and J lost 8 bases. Per germline, CDR1 DFQATT and CDR2 SNEGSKA (reference sequence). In nucleotides, the CDR3 is TGCAGTGCTCGGACAGGGGAGGGCTACACCTTC. It specifies CSARTGEGYTF.

The rearrangement joins TRBV13 to TRBJ1-6; D is undetermined. This CDR3 region has 12 residues. Germline-derived CDR1 and CDR2 are PRHDT and FYEKMQ (reference sequence). Trimming cost V 3 bases and J 9 bases, with 6 bases left between them. The CDR3 here is CASSFSTSPLHF. The CDR3, as DNA: TGTGCCAGCAGCTTCTCAACTTCACCCCTCCACTTT.

This chain uses TRBV5-1 with TRBJ1-1, with 10 bases lining up with TRBD1. The CDR3 extends over 14 amino acids. With 0 bases clipped from V and 7 bases from J, the junction kept 3 bases outside the gene matches. From germline, CDR1 is SGHRS and CDR2 YFSETQ. The CDR3 loop reads CASSLGTGGIEAFF. CDR3 in DNA: TGCGCCAGCAGCTTGGGGACAGGGGGGATTGAAGCTTTCTTT.

V is TRBV11-2 and J is TRBJ2-5, with D perhaps TRBD1 (5 bases). Germline V gene data show CDR1 as SGHAT and CDR2 as FQNNGV. The V end was cut by 2 bases, the J end by 3 bases, with 13 bases between. The CDR3 totals 15 residues. The CDR3 region is CASSLHRNGKETQYF. DNA of the CDR3: TGTGCCAGCAGCTTACACAGGAATGGAAAAGAGACCCAGTACTTC. The variable domain in full, completed from reference TRBV11-2 and TRBJ2-5, reads EAGVAQSPRYKIIEKRQSVAFWCNPISGHATLYWYQQILGQGPKLLIQFQNNGVVDDSQLPKDRFSAERLKGVDSTLKIQPAKLEDSAVYLCASSLHRNGKETQYFGPGTRLLVL.

This rearrangement joins TRBV19 to TRBJ2-7; 10 nucleotides match TRBD1. This CDR3 comprises 14 residues. CDR1 is LNHDA and CDR2 is SQIVND in the germline V gene (reference sequence). Trimming cost V 5 bases and J 2 bases; bases outside gene matches: 3. CDR3 sequence: CASSPGTGAYEQYF. CDR3 DNA: TGTGCCAGTAGTCCGGGGACAGGGGCCTACGAGCAGTACTTC.

The chain is built from TRBV30 and TRBJ2-7; maybe TRBD1 (5 bases). Germline CDR1 reads GTSNPN; CDR2 reads SVGIG (reference sequence). This CDR3 has 14 residues. V was trimmed by 3 bases and J by 0 bases, leaving 12 bases between them. The CDR3 loop is CAWSRQSLSYEQYF. In DNA, the CDR3 is TGTGCCTGGAGCCGACAGAGCCTCTCCTACGAGCAGTACTTC.

The chain couples TRBV2 to TRBJ2-7; 8 nucleotides align to TRBD1. Germline V CDR1 and CDR2: SNHLY, FYNNEI. V shed 0 bases, J shed 7 bases, and the junction held 8 bases outside the gene matches. This CDR3 is 15 amino acids long. In DNA, the CDR3 is TGTGCCAGCAGTGAAGCGGGGAACAGGGGGAAGGAGCAGTACTTC. This sequence encodes CASSEAGNRGKEQYF.

In its sample, this clone was seen once. The chain combines TRBV2 with TRBJ2-5; D is uncertain. The CDR3 contains 12 residues. Trimming cost V 5 bases and J 5 bases, with 9 bases left between them. The germline gives CDR1 SNHLY, CDR2 FYNNEI. CDR3 DNA sequence: TGTGCCAGCAGTCTCAGTCGGGAGACCCAGTACTTC. Its translation: CASSLSRETQYF.

This clone was seen more than once but under ten times. The V and J genes are TRBV7-3 and TRBJ1-4, with D possibly TRBD1 on 6 matching bases. Per the germline V gene, CDR1 is SGHTA and CDR2 is FQGTGA. Trimming removed 5 bases at V and 5 bases at J, with 12 bases between. This CDR3 spans 14 amino acids. This chain's CDR3 is CASSLDGGNEKLFF. CDR3 bases: TGTGCCAGCAGCCTAGACGGGGGCAATGAAAAACTGTTTTTT.